This entry concerns a single TCR beta chain. No antigen is known for it. No quality values exist for individual bases; no much larger clone is one base distant. Preparation of the library involved the immunoSEQ multiplex PCR assay. Following the manufacturer's protocol, the hsTCRB Kit was used to amplify rearranged TCR beta chain sequences. Sequencing of TCRB libraries was carried out on an Illumina MiSeq. The authors' pipeline ran thus. Demultiplexing, trimming and gene mapping were performed with the kit vendor's proprietary platform. TCRdb took this table from immuneACCESS and kept in-frame rearrangements with V and J called. Such tables lack part of the clones; where checked against another copy, unresolved V genes explain under half of the gap, and the rest is unexplained. The D gene and trimming were derived from the DNA, and the V and J assignments and clone size from that table. This sample gives about 20,000 clones in total; roughly four fifths of them show up just once. The ten largest clones take up around 13% of the sample.

The data are from a study of a mutant IDH1 vaccine in newly diagnosed glioma (dated by TCRdb to the early 2020s). Broadly, across the study: Patients received eight vaccinations in weeks 1, 3, 5, 7, 11, 15, 19 and 23, corresponding to visits V03 through V10. Prior to enrollment, patients had been given standard therapy consisting of radiotherapy alone, temozolomide alone, or radiochemotherapy with temozolomide, with the combination given to most patients. Of the approximately 29 treated patients, approximately 60% were male and around 40% were female, and a mean age of 40.4 years was recorded. Six visits were used for peripheral blood collection: V03 (baseline), V05, V07, V10, V12 and V13. Longitudinal TCRB deep sequencing was performed for approximately 24 treated patients wherever samples were available for exploratory analyses. In the chemotherapy-containing groups, vaccination started alongside temozolomide cycles, whereas in patients who had radiotherapy alone it started 4-6 weeks after radiotherapy.

Paper-wide results and their limitations: Selection of PBMC samples for TCRB deep sequencing was based on availability. Immune responses induced by the vaccine were seen in around 93% of patients across multiple MHC alleles. Pseudoprogression seemed to be unrelated to changes in the top peripheral T cell clonotypes found by TCRB sequencing. According to the authors, sample limitations meant that analyses of patient blood samples could not be reproduced.

Interpreted using the paper, the time point label stands for: week 23, last vaccination. Each vaccine dose, consisting of 300 ug of a 20-mer mutant IDH1 peptide in Montanide, was administered subcutaneously with topical imiquimod. Donors had newly diagnosed WHO grade 3 or 4 IDH1-mutant astrocytomas with loss of nuclear ATRX. The samples were drawn from NOA16, a multicentre, single-arm, open-label phase I trial in Germany that tested a mutant IDH1 peptide vaccine in humans for the first time. Genomic DNA for TCRB sequencing was extracted from EDTA blood using the DNeasy Blood and Tissue Kit. Material: PBMCs, obtained from a glioma patient whose treatment included an IDH1 peptide vaccine. The clonotype originates from a man aged 30-40 years with glioma.

The CDR3 has the sequence CASSVDPFSGNTIYF. The DNA sequence reads TGTGCCAGCAGTGTCGACCCGTTCTCTGGAAACACCATATATTTT. The chain employs TRBV27 and TRBJ1-3; the D gene cannot be resolved reliably. CDR1 and CDR2 are drawn from the germline V gene (reference sequence): MNHEY, SMNVEV. Spanning cysteine to phenylalanine, the CDR3 consists of 15 amino acids. Only CDR3 DNA is held: 45 bases, read in frame from base 1. At the junction V is shortened by 5 bases and J by 0 bases, with 11 bases in between.